This T cell receptor (beta chain) was recovered during a study of human T cells and chemical hapten exposure. Study-wide background: Doses of diphenylcyclopropenone went to the patients' scalps weekly throughout the roughly 24-week study.

CDR3 length equals 14 residues. Germline CDR1 reads SGHRS; CDR2 reads YFSETQ. Trimming shortened V by 3 bases and J by 4 bases, and 12 bases separated the two germline ends. Study-wide points: Compared with pre-sensitization or healthy control sets, expanded TCRs clustered more.

Unique molecular identifiers were linked by the library to individual cDNA molecules. Source study methods: A per-sample median of around 100,000 TCRs was observed, with a range of roughly 23,224 to 700,000. TCRdb reanalysed the RACE reads using MiXCR and keeps one entry per CDR3 protein. These V and J calls derive from TCRdb rather than the authors' analysis. The sample contains some 180,000 distinct CDR3 sequences, approximately 24% of which appear only once. Specified time point: patch test 3, about 24 weeks after DPC sensitization. The treatment: therapeutic diphenylcyclopropenone sensitization with weekly scalp DPC. Of note for this clonotype: Its antigen remains unknown.

This clonotype was sampled from a middle-aged woman with alopecia areata. Some clones in this sample may be carry-over from other donors' samples. The source material was whole blood, sampled in connection with sensitization to the hapten diphenylcyclopropenone (DPC). The genes are TRBV5-1 and TRBJ2-3, with D perhaps TRBD2 (6 bases). CDR3 loop: CASSSSPGADTQYF. Written as DNA, the CDR3 is TGCGCCAGCAGCTCCTCCCCGGGGGCAGATACGCAGTATTTT.